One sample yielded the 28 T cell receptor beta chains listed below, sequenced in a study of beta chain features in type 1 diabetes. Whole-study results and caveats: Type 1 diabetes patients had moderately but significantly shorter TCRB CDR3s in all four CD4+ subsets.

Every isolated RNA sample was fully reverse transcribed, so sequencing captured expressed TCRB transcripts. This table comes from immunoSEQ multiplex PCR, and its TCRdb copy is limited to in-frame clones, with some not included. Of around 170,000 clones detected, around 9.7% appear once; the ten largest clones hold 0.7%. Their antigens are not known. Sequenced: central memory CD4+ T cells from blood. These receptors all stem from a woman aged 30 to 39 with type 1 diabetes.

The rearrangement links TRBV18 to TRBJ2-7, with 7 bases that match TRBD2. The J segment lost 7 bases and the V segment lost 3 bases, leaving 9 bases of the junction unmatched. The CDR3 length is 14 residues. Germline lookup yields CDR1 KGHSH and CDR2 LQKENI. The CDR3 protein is CASSPPGGVREQYF. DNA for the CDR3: TGTGCCAGCTCACCCCCGGGAGGAGTTAGGGAGCAGTACTTC. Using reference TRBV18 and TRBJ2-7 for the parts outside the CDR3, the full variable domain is NAGVMQNPRHLVRRRGQEARLRCSPMKGHSHVYWYRQLPEEGLKFMVYLQKENIIDESGMPKERFSAEFPKEGPSILRIQQVVRGDSAAYFCASSPPGGVREQYFGPGTRLTVT.

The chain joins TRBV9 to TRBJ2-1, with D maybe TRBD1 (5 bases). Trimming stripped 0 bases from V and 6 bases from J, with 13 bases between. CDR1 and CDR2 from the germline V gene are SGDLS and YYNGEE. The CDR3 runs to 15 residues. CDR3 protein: CASSVEGRVSNEQFF. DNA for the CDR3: TGTGCCAGCAGCGTAGAAGGCAGGGTAAGCAATGAGCAGTTCTTC.

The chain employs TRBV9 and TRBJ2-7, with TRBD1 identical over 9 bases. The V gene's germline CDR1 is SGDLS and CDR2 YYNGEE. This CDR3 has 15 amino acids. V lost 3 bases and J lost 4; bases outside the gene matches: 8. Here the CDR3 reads CASSAGTGTVYEQYF. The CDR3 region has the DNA TGTGCCAGCAGCGCCGGGACAGGGACTGTTTACGAGCAGTACTTC. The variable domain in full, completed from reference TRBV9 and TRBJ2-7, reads DSGVTQTPKHLITATGQRVTLRCSPRSGDLSVYWYQQSLDQGLQFLIQYYNGEERAKGNILERFSAQQFPDLHSELNLSSLELGDSALYFCASSAGTGTVYEQYFGPGTRLTVT.

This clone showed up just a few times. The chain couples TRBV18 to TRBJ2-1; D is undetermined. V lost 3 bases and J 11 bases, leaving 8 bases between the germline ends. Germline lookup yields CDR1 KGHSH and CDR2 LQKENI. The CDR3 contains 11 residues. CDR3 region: CASSPQLKQFF. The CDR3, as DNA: TGTGCCAGCTCACCGCAGTTGAAGCAGTTCTTC. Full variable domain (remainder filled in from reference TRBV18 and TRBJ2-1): NAGVMQNPRHLVRRRGQEARLRCSPMKGHSHVYWYRQLPEEGLKFMVYLQKENIIDESGMPKERFSAEFPKEGPSILRIQQVVRGDSAAYFCASSPQLKQFFGPGTRLTVL.

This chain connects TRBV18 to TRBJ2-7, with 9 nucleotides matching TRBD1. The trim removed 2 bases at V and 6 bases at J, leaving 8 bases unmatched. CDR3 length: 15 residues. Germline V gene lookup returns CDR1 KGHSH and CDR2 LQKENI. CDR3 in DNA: TGTGCCAGCTCACCAGGAAGGGACAGGGTAGTCGAGCAGTACTTC. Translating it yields CASSPGRDRVVEQYF.

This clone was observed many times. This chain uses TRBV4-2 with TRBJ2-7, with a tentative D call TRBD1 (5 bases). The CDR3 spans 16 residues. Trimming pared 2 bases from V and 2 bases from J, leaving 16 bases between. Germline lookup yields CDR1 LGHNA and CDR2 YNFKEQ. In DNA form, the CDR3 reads TGTGCCAGCAGCCAACGTGAAGGCCAGGGCCCCTACGAGCAGTACTTC. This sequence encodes CASSQREGQGPYEQYF.

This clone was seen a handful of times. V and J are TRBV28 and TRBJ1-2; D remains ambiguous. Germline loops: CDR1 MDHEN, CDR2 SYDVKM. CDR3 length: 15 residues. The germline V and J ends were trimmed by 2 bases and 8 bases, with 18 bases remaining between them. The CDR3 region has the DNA TGTGCCAGCAGTTTAAGGTCTGGCAGGATCAACGGCTACACCTTC. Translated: CASSLRSGRINGYTF.

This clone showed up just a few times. The CDR3 DNA reads TGTGCCAGCAGTTTACAGGGGGCAGCCAAAAACATTCAGTACTTC. Translating gives CASSLQGAAKNIQYF. The chain employs TRBV6-5 and TRBJ2-4; 9 nucleotides agree with TRBD1. The CDR3 is made up of 15 amino acids. The ends lost 4 bases at V and 0 bases at J; junction bases unmatched: 1. Germline loops: CDR1 MNHEY, CDR2 SVGAGI.

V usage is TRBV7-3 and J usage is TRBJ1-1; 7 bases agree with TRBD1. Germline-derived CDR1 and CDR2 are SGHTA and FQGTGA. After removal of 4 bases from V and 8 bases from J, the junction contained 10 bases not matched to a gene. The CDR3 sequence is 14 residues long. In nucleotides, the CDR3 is TGTGCCAGCAGCTCATTACCGGGACAGACCGAAGCTTTCTTT. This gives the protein CASSSLPGQTEAFF.

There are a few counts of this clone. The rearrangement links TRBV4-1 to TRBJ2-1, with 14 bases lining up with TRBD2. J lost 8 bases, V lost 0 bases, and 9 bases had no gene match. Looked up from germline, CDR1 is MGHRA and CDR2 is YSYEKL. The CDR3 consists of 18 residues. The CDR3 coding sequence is TGCGCCAGCAGCCAAGAACGAGGGACTAGCGGGAGAGTCTATGAGCAGTTCTTC. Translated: CASSQERGTSGRVYEQFF.

CDR3 DNA sequence: TGTGCCAGTAGCGGAAGGGCGGGGTTATATTCGGGATATGGCTACACCTTC. This gives the protein CASSGRAGLYSGYGYTF. This rearrangement joins TRBV19 to TRBJ1-2; D is unclear. CDR1 and CDR2 (germline): LNHDA, SQIVND (reference sequence). The CDR3 consists of 17 residues. Trimming shortened V by 6 bases and J by 5 bases, and 25 bases separated the two germline ends.

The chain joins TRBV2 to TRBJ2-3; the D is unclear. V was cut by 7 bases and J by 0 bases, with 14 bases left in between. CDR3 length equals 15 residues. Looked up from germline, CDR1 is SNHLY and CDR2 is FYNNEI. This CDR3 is CASTGGRSSTDTQYF. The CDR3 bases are TGTGCCAGCACCGGTGGGCGATCTAGCACAGATACGCAGTATTTT.

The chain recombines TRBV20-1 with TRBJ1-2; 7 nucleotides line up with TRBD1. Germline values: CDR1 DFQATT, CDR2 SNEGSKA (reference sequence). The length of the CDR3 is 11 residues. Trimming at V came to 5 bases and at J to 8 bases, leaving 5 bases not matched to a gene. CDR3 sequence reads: CSAFRGHGYTF. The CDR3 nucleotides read TGCAGTGCTTTTAGGGGGCACGGCTACACCTTC.

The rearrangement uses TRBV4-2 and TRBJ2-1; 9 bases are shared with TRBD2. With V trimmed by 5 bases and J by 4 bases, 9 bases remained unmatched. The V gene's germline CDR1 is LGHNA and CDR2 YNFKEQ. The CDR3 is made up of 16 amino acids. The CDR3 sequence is CASSLPTSGGYNEQFF. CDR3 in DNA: TGTGCCAGCAGCTTGCCGACTAGCGGAGGGTACAATGAGCAGTTCTTC.

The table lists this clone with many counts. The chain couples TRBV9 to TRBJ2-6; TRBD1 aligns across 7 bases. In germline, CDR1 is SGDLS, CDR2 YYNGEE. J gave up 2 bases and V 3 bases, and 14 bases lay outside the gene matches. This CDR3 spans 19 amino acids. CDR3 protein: CASSAKVFWDSPGANVLTF. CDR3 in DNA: TGTGCCAGCAGCGCCAAAGTCTTCTGGGACAGCCCTGGGGCCAACGTCCTGACTTTC.

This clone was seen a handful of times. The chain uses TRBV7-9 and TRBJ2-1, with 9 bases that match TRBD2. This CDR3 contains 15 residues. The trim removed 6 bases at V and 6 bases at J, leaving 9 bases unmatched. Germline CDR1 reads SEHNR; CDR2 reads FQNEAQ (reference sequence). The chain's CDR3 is CASRLVSGRGNEQFF. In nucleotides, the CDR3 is TGTGCCAGCAGGCTAGTTAGCGGGAGAGGCAATGAGCAGTTCTTC.

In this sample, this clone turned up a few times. The CDR3 nucleotides are TGTGCCAGCAGCCTGACAGGGTACTCTGGGGCCAACGTCCTGACTTTC. Its translation: CASSLTGYSGANVLTF. V gene TRBV9 combines with J gene TRBJ2-6; 7 bases align to TRBD1. Germline V gene data show CDR1 as SGDLS and CDR2 as YYNGEE. The CDR3 spans 16 residues. With V trimmed by 4 bases and J by 0 bases, 4 bases remained unmatched.

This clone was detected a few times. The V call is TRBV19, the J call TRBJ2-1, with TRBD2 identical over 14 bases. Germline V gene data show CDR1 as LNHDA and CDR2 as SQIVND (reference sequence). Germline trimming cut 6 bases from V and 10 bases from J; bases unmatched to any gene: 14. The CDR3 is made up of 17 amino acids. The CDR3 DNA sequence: TGTGCCAGTAGCAACTCTTACGGGACTAGCGGGAGTAAAGAGCAGTTCTTC. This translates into CASSNSYGTSGSKEQFF.

This CDR3 reads CASSSVGLVSEQFF. The CDR3 DNA follows: TGTGCCAGCAGCTCGGTGGGACTAGTGTCTGAGCAGTTCTTC. The chain recombines TRBV7-9 with TRBJ2-1; the match to TRBD2 covers 8 bases. J gave up 9 bases and V 4 bases, and 8 bases lay outside the gene matches. CDR1 and CDR2 (germline): SEHNR, FQNEAQ (reference sequence). The CDR3 has 14 amino acids.

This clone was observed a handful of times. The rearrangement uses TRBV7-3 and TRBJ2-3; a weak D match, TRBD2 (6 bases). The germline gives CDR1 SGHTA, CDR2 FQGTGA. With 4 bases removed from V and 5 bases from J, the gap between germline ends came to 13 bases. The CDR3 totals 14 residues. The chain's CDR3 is CASSSDTGGDTQYF. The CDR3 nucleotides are TGTGCCAGCAGCTCCGATACCGGGGGAGATACGCAGTATTTT.

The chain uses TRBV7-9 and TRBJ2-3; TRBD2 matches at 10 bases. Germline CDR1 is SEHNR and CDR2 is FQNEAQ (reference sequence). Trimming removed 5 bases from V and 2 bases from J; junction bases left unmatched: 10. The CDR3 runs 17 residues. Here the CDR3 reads CASSPPHLAGDTDTQYF. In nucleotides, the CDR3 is TGTGCCAGCAGCCCTCCCCACCTAGCGGGAGACACAGATACGCAGTATTTT.

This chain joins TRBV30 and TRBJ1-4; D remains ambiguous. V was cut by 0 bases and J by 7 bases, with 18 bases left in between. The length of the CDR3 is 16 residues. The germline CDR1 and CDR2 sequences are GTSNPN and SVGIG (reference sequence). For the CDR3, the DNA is TGTGCCTGGAGTGTAGGAAGGCTTCTCAGAGGTGAAAAACTGTTTTTT. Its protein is CAWSVGRLLRGEKLFF.

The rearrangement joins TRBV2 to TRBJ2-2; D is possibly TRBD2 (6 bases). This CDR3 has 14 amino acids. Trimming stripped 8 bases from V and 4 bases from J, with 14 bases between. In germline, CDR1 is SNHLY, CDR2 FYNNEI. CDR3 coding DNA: TGTGCCAGCCGCGGGGATAGCCCCACCGGGGAGCTGTTTTTT. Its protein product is CASRGDSPTGELFF.

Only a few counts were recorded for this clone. Written as DNA, the CDR3 is TGCGCCAGCAGCTTCGGCGGGAGGTGGGACATTCAGTACTTC. Protein product: CASSFGGRWDIQYF. This sequence joins TRBV5-1 and TRBJ2-4, with 8 bases identical to TRBD2. J was trimmed by 8 bases and V by 2 bases; bases with no gene match: 6. CDR1 and CDR2 (germline): SGHRS, YFSETQ. This CDR3 contains 14 residues.

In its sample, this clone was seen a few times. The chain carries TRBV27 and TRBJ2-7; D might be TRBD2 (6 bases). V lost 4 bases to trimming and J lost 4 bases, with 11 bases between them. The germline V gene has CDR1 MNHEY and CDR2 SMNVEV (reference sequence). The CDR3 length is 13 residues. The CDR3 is CASSWRERYEQYF. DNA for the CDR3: TGTGCCAGCAGTTGGAGGGAACGGTACGAGCAGTACTTC.

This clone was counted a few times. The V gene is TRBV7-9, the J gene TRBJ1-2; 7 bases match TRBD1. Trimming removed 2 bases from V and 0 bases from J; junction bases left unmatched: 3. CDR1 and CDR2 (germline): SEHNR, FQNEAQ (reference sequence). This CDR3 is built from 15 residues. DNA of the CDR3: TGTGCCAGCAGCTTACGACAGGGCACTAACTATGGCTACACCTTC. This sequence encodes CASSLRQGTNYGYTF.

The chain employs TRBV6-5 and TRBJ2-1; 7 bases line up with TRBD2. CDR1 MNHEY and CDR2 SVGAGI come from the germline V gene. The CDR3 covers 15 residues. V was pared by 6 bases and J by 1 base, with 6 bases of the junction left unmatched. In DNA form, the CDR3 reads TGTGCCAGCAGGCGAGGACTAGTTTCCTACAATGAGCAGTTCTTC. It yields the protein CASRRGLVSYNEQFF.

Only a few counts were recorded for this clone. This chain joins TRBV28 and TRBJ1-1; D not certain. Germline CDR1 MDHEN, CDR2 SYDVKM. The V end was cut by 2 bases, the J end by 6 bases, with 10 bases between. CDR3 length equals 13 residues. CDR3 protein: CASSLEDKPEAFF. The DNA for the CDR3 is TGTGCCAGCAGTTTAGAAGACAAACCTGAAGCTTTCTTT.